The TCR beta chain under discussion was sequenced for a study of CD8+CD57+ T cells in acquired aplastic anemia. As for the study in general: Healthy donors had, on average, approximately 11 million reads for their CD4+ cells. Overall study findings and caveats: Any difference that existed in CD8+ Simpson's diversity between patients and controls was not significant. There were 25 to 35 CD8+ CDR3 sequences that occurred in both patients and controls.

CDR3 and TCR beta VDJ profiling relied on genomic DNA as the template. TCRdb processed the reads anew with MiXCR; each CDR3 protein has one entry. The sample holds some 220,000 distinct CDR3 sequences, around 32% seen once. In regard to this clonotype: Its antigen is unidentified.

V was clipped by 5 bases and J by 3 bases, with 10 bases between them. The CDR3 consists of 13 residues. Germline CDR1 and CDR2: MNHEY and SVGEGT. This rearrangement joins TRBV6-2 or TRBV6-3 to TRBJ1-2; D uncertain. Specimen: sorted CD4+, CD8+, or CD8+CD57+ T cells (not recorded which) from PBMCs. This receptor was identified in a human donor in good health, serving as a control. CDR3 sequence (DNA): TGTGCCAGCAGTCCCACGACGGACTATGGCTACACCTTC. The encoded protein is CASSPTTDYGYTF.